These 5 T cell receptor beta chains share one sample of origin, sequenced in a study of blood T cell repertoires in COVID-19. Sequenced by immunoSEQ multiplex PCR; TCRdb stores in-frame clones only, minus some. The sample has 150,000 or so clones, 81% seen once; the top ten hold 11%. Input material: peripheral blood. The receptors derive from a man aged 55-75 years with active or convalescent COVID-19.

The chain has TRBV2 and TRBJ2-1; maybe TRBD1 (5 bases). The germline CDR1 and CDR2 sequences are SNHLY and FYNNEI. The CDR3 extends over 14 amino acids. Trimming pared 4 bases from V and 7 bases from J, leaving 14 bases between. The DNA of the CDR3 is TGTGCCAGCAGTGGGGTGCAGGGAATTAATGAGCAGTTCTTC. Its protein product is CASSGVQGINEQFF.

V usage is TRBV11-2 and J usage is TRBJ2-7; TRBD2 is a possible D gene (6 bases). V was cut by 5 bases and J by 0 bases, with 17 bases left in between. The CDR3 runs 16 residues. The germline gives CDR1 SGHAT, CDR2 FQNNGV. The CDR3 DNA follows: TGTGCCAGCAGCCCGCACGGGAGACGGGACTCCTACGAGCAGTACTTC. It specifies CASSPHGRRDSYEQYF.

The CDR3 sequence is CASSQDIRGVNNEQFF. DNA of the CDR3: TGTGCCAGCAGCCAAGACATCCGCGGGGTTAACAATGAGCAGTTCTTC. The V call is TRBV3-1 (or the pseudogene TRBV3-2), the J call TRBJ2-1; TRBD2 might be the D (6 bases). This CDR3 region has 16 residues. Trimming stripped 0 bases from V and 5 bases from J, with 14 bases between. The V gene's germline CDR1 is LGHDT and CDR2 YNNKEL (reference sequence).

This sequence joins TRBV27 and TRBJ1-2; 9 bases agree with TRBD1. V shed 5 bases, J shed 8 bases, and the junction held 9 bases outside the gene matches. Germline loops: CDR1 MNHEY, CDR2 SMNVEV (reference sequence). The CDR3 loop spans 14 amino acids. CDR3 amino acids: CASSPGTGRPGYTF. DNA of the CDR3: TGTGCCAGCAGTCCCGGGACAGGGCGCCCCGGCTACACCTTC.

This sequence joins TRBV25-1 and TRBJ2-5, with TRBD2 as a possible D gene (5 bases). The V gene's germline CDR1 is MGHDK and CDR2 SYGVNS. Trimming shortened V by 8 bases and J by 1 base, and 14 bases separated the two germline ends. The CDR3 totals 14 residues. The CDR3 bases are TGTGCCAGCGCGCGGGTTTCGGGCCAAGAGACCCAGTACTTC. Translated: CASARVSGQETQYF.